This T cell receptor beta chain came from a study of blood T cell repertoires in COVID-19. With 5 bases removed from V and 7 bases from J, the gap between germline ends came to 18 bases. Germline lookup yields CDR1 SEHNR and CDR2 FQNEAQ (reference sequence). This CDR3 is 15 amino acids long. Profiled with immunoSEQ multiplex PCR; TCRdb holds only in-frame clones, not every one. The top ten hold around 0.97% of the sample, which has fewer than 500,000 clones, approximately 90% seen once. This clonotype originated in a woman in her thirties with acute COVID-19. The gene calls are TRBV7-9 and TRBJ1-5; D is ambiguous. The sample consisted of PBMCs or T cells enriched from blood (not recorded which). In DNA, the CDR3 is TGTGCCAGCAGCCTCGGTGAGGGAAGGGAGCAGCCCCAGCATTTT. Protein: CASSLGEGREQPQHF.